A selection of T cell receptor beta chains follows, all from one sample in a study of beta chain features in type 1 diabetes. TCRdb's table, derived via immunoSEQ multiplex PCR, lists solely in-frame clones and lacks some. The sample carries approximately 600,000 clones, about an eighth recorded once. Source material: naive CD4+ T cells from blood. The receptors were sampled from a man aged 25 to 40 with type 1 diabetes. Both conserved end residues are part of each CDR3. Fields, in order: J gene, D gene, V gene, CDR3 length, clone size, CDR3 protein, CDR3 DNA. D genes are given only for firm matches. Expanded clones are given a class, and other clones once, few, many or no size at all.

>TRBJ2-5|.|TRBV7-2|14|.
CASSSPGPQETQYF
TGTGCCAGCAGCTCCCCAGGGCCACAAGAGACCCAGTACTTC
>TRBJ2-7|TRBD1|TRBV27|15|few
CASSPRDQGAHEQYF
TGTGCCAGCAGTCCCCGGGATCAGGGGGCGCATGAGCAGTACTTC
>TRBJ1-1|TRBD1|TRBV27|15|few
CASRKQGARGTEAFF
TGTGCCAGCCGTAAACAGGGGGCCAGGGGAACTGAAGCTTTCTTT
>TRBJ2-7|TRBD2|TRBV9|14|.
CASSVAASGTEQYF
TGTGCCAGCAGCGTAGCGGCTAGCGGCACGGAGCAGTACTTC
>TRBJ1-2|.|TRBV25-1|15|.
CASSGPGRINYGYTF
TGTGCCAGCAGTGGGCCGGGACGAATTAACTATGGCTACACCTTC
>TRBJ1-5|.|TRBV4-3|14|few
CASSQEALNQPQHF
TGCGCCAGCAGCCAAGAAGCGCTCAATCAGCCCCAGCATTTT
>TRBJ2-7|.|TRBV28|12|few
CASSYLSYEQYF
TGTGCCAGCAGTTACCTATCCTACGAGCAGTACTTC
>TRBJ2-5|.|TRBV5-6|14|few
CASSLRDDLRYQYF
TGTGCCAGCAGTCTTAGGGACGACCTCAGGTACCAGTACTTC
>TRBJ2-7|TRBD2|TRBV19|15|many
CASSIGASGDYEQYF
TGTGCCAGTAGTATTGGGGCTAGCGGTGACTACGAGCAGTACTTC
>TRBJ2-7|.|TRBV5-6|16|.
CASSLKSSAFSYEQYF
TGTGCCAGCAGCCTCAAGAGTAGCGCCTTCTCCTACGAGCAGTACTTC
>TRBJ1-2|.|TRBV2|13|few
CASSDSGGSGYTF
TGTGCCAGCAGTGATAGCGGGGGAAGCGGCTACACCTTC
>TRBJ2-5|.|TRBV11-3|11|.
CASSLSETQYF
TGTGCCAGCAGCTTAAGTGAGACCCAGTACTTC
>TRBJ2-6|.|TRBV11-2|16|few
CAINRWQFSGANVLTF
TGTGCCATCAATAGGTGGCAGTTCTCTGGGGCCAACGTCCTGACTTTC
>TRBJ2-2|.|TRBV10-2|13|.
CASSESDTGELFF
TGCGCCAGCAGTGAGTCCGACACCGGGGAGCTGTTTTTT
>TRBJ2-1|.|TRBV30|15|.
CAWSVLGQQRGEQFF
TGTGCCTGGAGTGTCCTTGGCCAACAGAGGGGTGAGCAGTTCTTC
>TRBJ2-3|.|TRBV11-2|16|.
CASSLVGSAGRDTQYF
TGTGCCAGCAGCTTAGTTGGATCTGCGGGTAGAGATACGCAGTATTTT
>TRBJ2-5|TRBD1|TRBV27|17|.
CASGKIPGQGKKETQYF
TGTGCCAGCGGAAAAATTCCGGGACAGGGGAAAAAAGAGACCCAGTACTTC
>TRBJ2-1|TRBD1|TRBV18|17|few
CASSLGTGKSSYNEQFF
TGTGCCAGCTCACTCGGGACAGGGAAGAGCTCCTACAATGAGCAGTTCTTC
>TRBJ2-1|.|TRBV2|15|.
CASSADSRTFNEQFF
TGTGCCAGCAGTGCTGACTCCCGGACCTTCAATGAGCAGTTCTTC
>TRBJ1-2|TRBD1|TRBV10-3|13|.
CAITTGDYYGYTF
TGTGCCATCACCACAGGGGACTACTATGGCTACACCTTC
>TRBJ1-2|TRBD1|TRBV2|13|.
CASRGDSLYGYTF
TGTGCCAGCAGGGGGGACAGTCTCTATGGCTACACCTTC
>TRBJ1-5|.|TRBV9|13|once
CASSLGGDQPQHF
TGTGCCAGCAGCCTAGGAGGGGATCAGCCCCAGCATTTT
>TRBJ1-1|.|TRBV4-1|16|.
CASSQAAATGNTEAFF
TGCGCCAGCAGCCAAGCAGCAGCCACAGGAAACACTGAAGCTTTCTTT
>TRBJ1-5|.|TRBV2|15|few
CASSEKSGDNQPQHF
TGTGCCAGCAGTGAAAAGAGCGGGGACAATCAGCCCCAGCATTTT
>TRBJ1-2|.|TRBV6-5|14|.
CASAPKRGSSGYTF
TGTGCCAGCGCGCCAAAGAGGGGATCAAGTGGCTACACCTTC
>TRBJ2-7|TRBD1|TRBV23-1|17|few
CASSRPPGTGASYEQYF
TGCGCCAGCAGTAGACCGCCCGGGACAGGGGCTTCCTACGAGCAGTACTTC
>TRBJ2-1|TRBD2|TRBV7-9|16|.
CASSLRTSGRNNEQFF
TGCGCCAGCAGCTTAAGGACTAGCGGGAGAAACAATGAGCAGTTCTTC
>TRBJ1-6|.|TRBV7-9|13|.
CASSPTGNSPLHF
TGTGCCAGCAGCCCTACAGGAAATTCACCCCTCCACTTT
>TRBJ2-4|TRBD2|TRBV4-1|19|few
CASSQSLAGGTLAKNIQYF
TGCGCCAGCAGCCAAAGTCTAGCGGGGGGCACTTTAGCCAAAAACATTCAGTACTTC
>TRBJ1-5|.|TRBV5-1|14|.
CASSLNPGVQPQHF
TGCGCCAGCAGCTTGAATCCGGGGGTTCAGCCCCAGCATTTT
>TRBJ2-7|TRBD2|TRBV7-9|16|few
CASSYRVAGGPYEQYF
TGTGCCAGCAGCTACCGGGTTGCGGGGGGGCCCTACGAGCAGTACTTC
>TRBJ1-1|.|TRBV29-1|13|.
CSVEGGQRTEAFF
TGCAGCGTTGAAGGAGGGCAACGGACTGAAGCTTTCTTT
>TRBJ2-7|.|TRBV4-3|16|.
CASSQGPVRSAPEQYF
TGCGCCAGCAGCCAAGGACCTGTCCGTTCTGCTCCTGAGCAGTACTTC
>TRBJ1-2|TRBD1|TRBV7-2|14|few
CASSFGDSRYGYTF
TGTGCCAGCAGCTTCGGGGACAGCAGATATGGCTACACCTTC
>TRBJ1-4|TRBD1|TRBV18|13|.
CASSTGDSEKLFF
TGTGCCAGCTCGACAGGGGACTCCGAAAAACTGTTTTTT
>TRBJ1-5|.|TRBV18|14|.
CASSPEGGNQPQHF
TGTGCCAGCTCACCAGAGGGGGGCAATCAGCCCCAGCATTTT
>TRBJ2-3|TRBD1|TRBV29-1|13|few
CSVDTQGSDTQYF
TGCAGCGTTGATACACAGGGGTCAGATACGCAGTATTTT
>TRBJ1-1|.|TRBV25-1|13|few
CASMLGGGTEAFF
TGTGCCAGCATGCTGGGTGGGGGCACTGAAGCTTTCTTT
>TRBJ1-3|TRBD1|TRBV5-1|19|.
CASSLRSKGQVGSGNTIYF
TGCGCCAGCAGCTTGAGATCGAAGGGACAGGTTGGGTCTGGAAACACCATATATTTT
>TRBJ2-7|.|TRBV6-5|15|few
CASSYSSLRTYEQYF
TGTGCCAGCAGTTACTCGAGTTTACGGACCTACGAGCAGTACTTC
>TRBJ2-1|TRBD1|TRBV29-1|14|.
CSVARQGASNEQFF
TGCAGCGTTGCGCGACAGGGGGCGTCCAATGAGCAGTTCTTC
>TRBJ2-3|.|TRBV7-2|10|.
CALGTDTQYF
TGTGCCCTCGGGACAGATACGCAGTATTTT
>TRBJ2-4|.|TRBV5-4|13|few
CASSLERSGIQYF
TGTGCCAGCAGCCTTGAGCGTTCTGGCATTCAGTACTTC
>TRBJ2-2|TRBD1|TRBV7-6|15|few
CASSFRDRETGELFF
TGTGCCAGCAGCTTCCGGGACAGGGAGACCGGGGAGCTGTTTTTT
>TRBJ1-1|TRBD1|TRBV9|14|.
CASSATGGNTEAFF
TGTGCCAGCAGCGCAACAGGGGGCAACACTGAAGCTTTCTTT
>TRBJ2-5|TRBD1|TRBV5-1|15|few
CASSLEDRVEETQYF
TGCGCCAGCAGCTTGGAGGACAGGGTGGAAGAGACCCAGTACTTC
>TRBJ2-2|TRBD2|TRBV5-4|14|few
CASRGLANTGELFF
TGTGCCAGCCGCGGACTAGCGAACACCGGGGAGCTGTTTTTT
>TRBJ2-1|.|TRBV7-2|13|.
CASSLGVGNEQFF
TGTGCCAGCAGCTTGGGGGTAGGCAATGAGCAGTTCTTC